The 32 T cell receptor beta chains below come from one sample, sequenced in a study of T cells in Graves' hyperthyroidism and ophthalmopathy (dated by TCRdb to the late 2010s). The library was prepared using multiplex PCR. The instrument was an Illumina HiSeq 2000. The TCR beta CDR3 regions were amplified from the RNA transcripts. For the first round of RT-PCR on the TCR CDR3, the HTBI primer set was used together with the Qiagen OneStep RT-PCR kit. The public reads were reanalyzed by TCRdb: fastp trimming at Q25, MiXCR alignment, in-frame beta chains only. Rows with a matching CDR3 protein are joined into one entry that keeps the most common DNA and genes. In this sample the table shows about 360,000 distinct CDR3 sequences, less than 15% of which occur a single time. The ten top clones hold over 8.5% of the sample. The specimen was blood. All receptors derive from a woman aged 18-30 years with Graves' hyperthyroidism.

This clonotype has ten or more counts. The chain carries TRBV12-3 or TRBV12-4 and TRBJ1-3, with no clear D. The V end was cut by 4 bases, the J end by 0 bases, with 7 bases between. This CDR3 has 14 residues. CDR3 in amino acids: CASSSAGSGNTIYF. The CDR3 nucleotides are TGTGCCAGCAGTTCAGCGGGCTCTGGAAACACCATATATTTT.

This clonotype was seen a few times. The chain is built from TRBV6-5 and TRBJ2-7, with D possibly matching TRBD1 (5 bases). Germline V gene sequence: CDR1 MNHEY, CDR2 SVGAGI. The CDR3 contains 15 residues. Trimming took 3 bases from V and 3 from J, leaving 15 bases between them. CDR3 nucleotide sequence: TGTGCCAGCAGTTATAACAGGAGTCCGAACTACGAGCAGTACTTC. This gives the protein CASSYNRSPNYEQYF.

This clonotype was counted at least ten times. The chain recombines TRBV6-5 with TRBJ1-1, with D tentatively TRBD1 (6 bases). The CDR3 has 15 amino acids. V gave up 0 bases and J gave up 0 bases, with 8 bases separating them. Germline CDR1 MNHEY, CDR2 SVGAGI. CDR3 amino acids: CASSYSGAVNTEAFF. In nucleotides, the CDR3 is TGTGCCAGCAGTTACTCGGGGGCGGTGAACACTGAAGCTTTCTTT.

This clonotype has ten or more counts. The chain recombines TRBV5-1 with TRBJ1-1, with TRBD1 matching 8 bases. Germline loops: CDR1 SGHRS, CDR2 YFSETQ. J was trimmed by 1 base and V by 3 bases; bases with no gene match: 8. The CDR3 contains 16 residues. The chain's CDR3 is CASSSLPGQENTEAFF. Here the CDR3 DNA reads TGCGCCAGCAGCTCACTGCCGGGACAGGAGAACACTGAAGCTTTCTTT.

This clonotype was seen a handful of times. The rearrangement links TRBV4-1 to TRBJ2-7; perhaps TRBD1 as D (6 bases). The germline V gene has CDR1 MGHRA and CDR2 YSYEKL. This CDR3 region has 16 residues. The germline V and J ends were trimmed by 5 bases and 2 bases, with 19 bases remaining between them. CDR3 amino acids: CASSGVLGAGTYEQYF. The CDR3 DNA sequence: TGCGCCAGCAGCGGGGTGTTGGGGGCAGGAACCTACGAGCAGTACTTC.

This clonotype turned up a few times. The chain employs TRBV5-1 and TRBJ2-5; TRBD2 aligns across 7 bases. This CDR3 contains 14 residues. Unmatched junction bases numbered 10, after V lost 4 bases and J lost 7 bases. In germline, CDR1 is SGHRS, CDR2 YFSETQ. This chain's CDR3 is CASSSGTPRGTQYF. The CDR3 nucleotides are TGCGCCAGCAGCAGCGGGACCCCGAGGGGGACCCAGTACTTC.

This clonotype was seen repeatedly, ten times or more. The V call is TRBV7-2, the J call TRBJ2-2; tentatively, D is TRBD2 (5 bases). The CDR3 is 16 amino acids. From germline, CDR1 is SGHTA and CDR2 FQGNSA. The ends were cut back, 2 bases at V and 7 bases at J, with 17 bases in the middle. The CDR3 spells CASSLRLVEGVGELFF. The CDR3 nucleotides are TGTGCCAGCAGCTTACGCCTGGTCGAGGGTGTCGGGGAGCTGTTTTTT. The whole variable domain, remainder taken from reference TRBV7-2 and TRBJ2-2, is GAGVSQSPSNKVTEKGKDVELRCDPISGHTALYWYRQSLGQGLEFLIYFQGNSAPDKSGLPSDRFSAERTGGSVSTLTIQRTQQEDSAVYLCASSLRLVEGVGELFFGEGSRLTVL.

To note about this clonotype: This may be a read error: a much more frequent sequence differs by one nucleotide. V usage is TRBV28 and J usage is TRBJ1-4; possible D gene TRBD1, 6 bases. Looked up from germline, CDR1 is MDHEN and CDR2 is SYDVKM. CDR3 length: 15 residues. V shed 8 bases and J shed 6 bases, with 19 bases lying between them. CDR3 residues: CASRPPTGRYEKLFF. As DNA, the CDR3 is TGTGCCAGCCGCCCCCCGACAGGCCGTTATGAAAAACTGTTTTTT. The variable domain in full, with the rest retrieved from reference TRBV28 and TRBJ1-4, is DVKVTQSSRYLVKRTGEKVFLECVQDMDHENMFWYRQDPGLGLRLIYFSYDVKMKEKGDIPEGYSVSREKKERFSLILESASTNQTSMYLCASRPPTGRYEKLFFGSGTQLSVL.

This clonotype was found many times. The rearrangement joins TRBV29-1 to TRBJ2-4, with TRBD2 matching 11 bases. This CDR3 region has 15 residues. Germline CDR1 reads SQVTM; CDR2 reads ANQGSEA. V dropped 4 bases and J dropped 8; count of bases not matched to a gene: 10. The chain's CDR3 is CSVGGVSGGGYIQYF. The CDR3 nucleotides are TGCAGCGTTGGAGGGGTTAGCGGGGGGGGTTACATTCAGTACTTC.

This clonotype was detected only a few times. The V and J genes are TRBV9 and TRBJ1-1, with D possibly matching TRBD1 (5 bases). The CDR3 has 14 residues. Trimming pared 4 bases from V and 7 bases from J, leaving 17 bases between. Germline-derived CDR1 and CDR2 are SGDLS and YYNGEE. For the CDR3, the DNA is TGTGCCAGCAGCTCCAACATAAGGGGCGGTGAAGCTTTCTTT. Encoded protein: CASSSNIRGGEAFF. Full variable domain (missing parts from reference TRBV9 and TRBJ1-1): DSGVTQTPKHLITATGQRVTLRCSPRSGDLSVYWYQQSLDQGLQFLIQYYNGEERAKGNILERFSAQQFPDLHSELNLSSLELGDSALYFCASSSNIRGGEAFFGQGTRLTVV.

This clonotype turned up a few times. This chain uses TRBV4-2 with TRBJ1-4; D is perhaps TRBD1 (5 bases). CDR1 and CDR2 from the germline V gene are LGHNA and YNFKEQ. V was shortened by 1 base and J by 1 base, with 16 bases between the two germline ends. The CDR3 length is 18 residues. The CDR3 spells CASSQVRDWAQTNEKLFF. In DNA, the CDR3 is TGTGCCAGCAGCCAAGTAAGGGACTGGGCGCAAACTAATGAAAAACTGTTTTTT.

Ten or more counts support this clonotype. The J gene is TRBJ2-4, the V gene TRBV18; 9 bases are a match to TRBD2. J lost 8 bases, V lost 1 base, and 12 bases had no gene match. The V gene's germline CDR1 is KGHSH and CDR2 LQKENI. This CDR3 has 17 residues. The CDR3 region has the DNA TGTGCCAGCTCACCACAGGGGTCCCTAGCGGGAAGGGACATTCAGTACTTC. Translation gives CASSPQGSLAGRDIQYF.

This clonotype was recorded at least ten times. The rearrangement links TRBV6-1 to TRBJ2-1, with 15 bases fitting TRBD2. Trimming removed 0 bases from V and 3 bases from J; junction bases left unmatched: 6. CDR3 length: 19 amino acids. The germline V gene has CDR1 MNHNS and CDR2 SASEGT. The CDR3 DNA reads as TGTGCCAGCAGTGAAGCCACGGGACTAGCGGGGGGCTACTACAATGAGCAGTTCTTC. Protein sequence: CASSEATGLAGGYYNEQFF.

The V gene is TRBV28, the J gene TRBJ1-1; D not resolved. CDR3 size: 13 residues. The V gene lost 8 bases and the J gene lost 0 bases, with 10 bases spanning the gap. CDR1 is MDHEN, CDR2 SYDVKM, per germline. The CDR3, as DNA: TGTGCCAGCCCTTCTCAGGTGAACACTGAAGCTTTCTTT. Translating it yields CASPSQVNTEAFF.

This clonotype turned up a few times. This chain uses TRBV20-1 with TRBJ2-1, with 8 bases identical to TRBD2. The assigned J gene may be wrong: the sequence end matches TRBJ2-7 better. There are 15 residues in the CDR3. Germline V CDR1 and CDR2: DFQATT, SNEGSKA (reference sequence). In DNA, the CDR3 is TGCAGTGCATCGCCTCCCCGGGGGGGAAACAATGAGCAGTACTTC. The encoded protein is CSASPPRGGNNEQYF.

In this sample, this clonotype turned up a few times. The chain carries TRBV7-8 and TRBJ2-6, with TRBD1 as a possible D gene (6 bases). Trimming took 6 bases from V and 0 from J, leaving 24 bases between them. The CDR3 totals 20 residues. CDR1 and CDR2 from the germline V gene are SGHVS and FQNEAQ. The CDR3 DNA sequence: TGTGCCAGCAGGGAGCGTTGGTGGCAGGGGACCAGCTCTGGGGCCAACGTCCTGACTTTC. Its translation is CASRERWWQGTSSGANVLTF.

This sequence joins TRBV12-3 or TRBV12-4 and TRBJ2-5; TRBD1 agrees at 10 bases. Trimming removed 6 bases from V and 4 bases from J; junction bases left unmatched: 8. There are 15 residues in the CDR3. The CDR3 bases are TGTGCCAGCAGCCGACAGGGGGCGGTGGGAGAGACCCAGTACTTC. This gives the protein CASSRQGAVGETQYF.

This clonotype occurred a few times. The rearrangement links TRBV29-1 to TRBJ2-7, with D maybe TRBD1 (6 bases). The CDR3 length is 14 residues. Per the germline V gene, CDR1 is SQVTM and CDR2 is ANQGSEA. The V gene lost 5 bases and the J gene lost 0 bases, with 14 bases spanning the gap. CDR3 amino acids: CSVSRQEYSYEQYF. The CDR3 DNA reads TGCAGCGTTTCCAGACAGGAGTACTCCTACGAGCAGTACTTC.

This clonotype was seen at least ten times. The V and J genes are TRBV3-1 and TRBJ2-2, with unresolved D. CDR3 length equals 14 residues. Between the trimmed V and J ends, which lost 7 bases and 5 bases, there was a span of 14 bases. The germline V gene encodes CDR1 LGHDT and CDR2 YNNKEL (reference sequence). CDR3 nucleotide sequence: TGTGCCAGCACCCAGATCACGGCGACCGGGGAGCTGTTTTTT. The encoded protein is CASTQITATGELFF.

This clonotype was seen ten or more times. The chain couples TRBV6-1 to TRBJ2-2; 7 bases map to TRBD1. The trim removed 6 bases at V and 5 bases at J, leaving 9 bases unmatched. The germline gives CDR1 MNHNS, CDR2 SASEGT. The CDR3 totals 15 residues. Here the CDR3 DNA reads TGTGCCAGCAGGACCGGGACAGTTCATACCGGGGAGCTGTTTTTT. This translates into CASRTGTVHTGELFF.

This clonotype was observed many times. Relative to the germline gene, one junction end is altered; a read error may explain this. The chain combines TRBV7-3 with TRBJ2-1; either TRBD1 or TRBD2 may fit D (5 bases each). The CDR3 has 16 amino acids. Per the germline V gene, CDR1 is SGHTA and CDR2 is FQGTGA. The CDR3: CASSLSGRTSCNEQFF. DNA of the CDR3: TGTGCCAGCAGCTTATCGGGACGGACCTCCTGCAATGAGCAGTTCTTC.

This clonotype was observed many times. Here the CDR3 reads CSVVGGSDSNYGYTF. The CDR3 region has the DNA TGCAGCGTTGTGGGGGGAAGTGATTCTAACTATGGCTACACCTTC. The rearrangement uses TRBV29-1 and TRBJ1-2, with D possibly being TRBD1 (5 bases). The CDR3 totals 15 residues. The germline V gene encodes CDR1 SQVTM and CDR2 ANQGSEA. V shed 4 bases and J shed 0 bases, with 15 bases lying between them.

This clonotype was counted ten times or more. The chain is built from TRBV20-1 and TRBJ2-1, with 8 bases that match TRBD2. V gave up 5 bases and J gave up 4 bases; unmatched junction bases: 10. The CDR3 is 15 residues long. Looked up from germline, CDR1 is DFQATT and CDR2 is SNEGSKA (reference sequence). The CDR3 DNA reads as TGCAGTGCTCCTATGGCTAGCGGGTGGTACAATGAGCAGTTCTTC. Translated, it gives CSAPMASGWYNEQFF.

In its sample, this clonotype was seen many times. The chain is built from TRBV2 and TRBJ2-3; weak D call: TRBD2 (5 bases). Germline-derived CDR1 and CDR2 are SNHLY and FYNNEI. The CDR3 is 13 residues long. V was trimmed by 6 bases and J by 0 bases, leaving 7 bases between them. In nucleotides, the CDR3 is TGTGCCAGCAGGCGGGCGAGCACAGATACGCAGTATTTT. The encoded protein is CASRRASTDTQYF. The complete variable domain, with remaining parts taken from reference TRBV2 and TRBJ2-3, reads EPEVTQTPSHQVTQMGQEVILRCVPISNHLYFYWYRQILGQKVEFLVSFYNNEISEKSEIFDDQFSVERPDGSNFTLKIRSTKLEDSAMYFCASRRASTDTQYFGPGTRLTVL.

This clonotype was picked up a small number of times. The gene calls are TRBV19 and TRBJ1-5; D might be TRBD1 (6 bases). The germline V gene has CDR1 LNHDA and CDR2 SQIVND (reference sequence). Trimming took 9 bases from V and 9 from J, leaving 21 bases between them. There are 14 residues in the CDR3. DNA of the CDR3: TGTGCCAGCGGACAGTCCCCTACGAAGATGCCCCAGCATTTT. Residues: CASGQSPTKMPQHF.

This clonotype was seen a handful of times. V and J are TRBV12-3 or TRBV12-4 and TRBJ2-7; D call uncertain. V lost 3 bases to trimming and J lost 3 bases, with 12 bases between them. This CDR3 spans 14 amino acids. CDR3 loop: CASSFAGYLYEQYF. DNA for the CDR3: TGTGCCAGCAGTTTTGCTGGGTATCTCTACGAGCAGTACTTC.

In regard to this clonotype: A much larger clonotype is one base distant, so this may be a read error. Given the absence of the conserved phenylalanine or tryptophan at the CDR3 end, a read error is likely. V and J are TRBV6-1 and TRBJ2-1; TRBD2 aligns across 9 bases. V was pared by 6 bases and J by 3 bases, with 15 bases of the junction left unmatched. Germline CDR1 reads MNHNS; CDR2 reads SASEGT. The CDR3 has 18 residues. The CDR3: CASSQIAGGPRFYNEQFL. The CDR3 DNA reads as TGTGCCAGCAGCCAAATTGCGGGAGGGCCTCGATTCTACAATGAGCAGTTCCTC.

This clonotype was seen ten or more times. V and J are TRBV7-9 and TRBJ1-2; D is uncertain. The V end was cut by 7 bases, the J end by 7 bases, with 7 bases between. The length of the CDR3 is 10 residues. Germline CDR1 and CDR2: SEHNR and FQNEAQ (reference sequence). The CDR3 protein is CASTGSGYTF. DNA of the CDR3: TGTGCCAGCACAGGAAGTGGCTACACCTTC.

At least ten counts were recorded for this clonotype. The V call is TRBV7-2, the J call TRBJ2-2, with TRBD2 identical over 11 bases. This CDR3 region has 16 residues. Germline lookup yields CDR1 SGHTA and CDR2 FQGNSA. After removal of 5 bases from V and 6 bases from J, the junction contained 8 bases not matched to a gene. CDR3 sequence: CASSPIAGGPSGELFF. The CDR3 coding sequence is TGTGCCAGCAGCCCCATAGCGGGAGGGCCCTCCGGGGAGCTGTTTTTT.

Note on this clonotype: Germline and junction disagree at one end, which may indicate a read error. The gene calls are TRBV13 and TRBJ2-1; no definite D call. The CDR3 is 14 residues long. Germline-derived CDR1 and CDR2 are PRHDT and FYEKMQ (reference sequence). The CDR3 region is CASSPPGSYTEQFF. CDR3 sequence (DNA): TGTGCCAGCAGCCCGCCGGGCTCCTACACTGAGCAGTTCTTC. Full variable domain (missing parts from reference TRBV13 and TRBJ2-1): AAGVIQSPRHLIKEKRETATLKCYPIPRHDTVYWYQQGPGQDPQFLISFYEKMQSDKGSIPDRFSAQQFSDYHSELNMSSLELGDSALYFCASSPPGSYTEQFFGPGTRLTVL.

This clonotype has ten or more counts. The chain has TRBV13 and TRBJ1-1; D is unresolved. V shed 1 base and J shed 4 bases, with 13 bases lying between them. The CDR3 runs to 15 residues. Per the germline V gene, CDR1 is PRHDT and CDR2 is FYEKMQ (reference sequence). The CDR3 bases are TGTGCCAGCAGCTTAGTTAAGGGCTGGGGCACTGAAGCTTTCTTT. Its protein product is CASSLVKGWGTEAFF.

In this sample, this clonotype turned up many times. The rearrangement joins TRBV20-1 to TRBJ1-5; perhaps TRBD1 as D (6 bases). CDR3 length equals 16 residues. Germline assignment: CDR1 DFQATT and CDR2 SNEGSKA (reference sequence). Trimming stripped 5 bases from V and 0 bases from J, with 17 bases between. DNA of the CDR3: TGCAGTGCTCACTCGACAGGCGCCCTTAGCAATCAGCCCCAGCATTTT. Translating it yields CSAHSTGALSNQPQHF.